The 8 T cell receptor beta chains presented below share a single source sample, sequenced in a study of T cell responses to AZD1222 COVID-19 vaccine. Some clones are missing from TCRdb's copy, which holds only in-frame ones; the method was immunoSEQ multiplex PCR. The profile shows 100,000 to 150,000 clones, 90% of them singletons. Specimen: peripheral blood, collected on day 0 of AZD1222 vaccination. Receptors originate from an adult in good health.

The chain has TRBV6-5 and TRBJ2-2; TRBD1 matches 7 bases. Germline values: CDR1 MNHEY, CDR2 SVGAGI. The CDR3 spans 15 residues. J was trimmed by 0 bases and V by 5 bases; bases with no gene match: 3. The CDR3 spells CASSIGQANTGELFF. The CDR3 DNA follows: TGTGCCAGCAGTATTGGACAGGCGAACACCGGGGAGCTGTTTTTT.

In this sample, this clone turned up once. The CDR3 bases are TGTGCCAGCAGCTTGGAGGGCATGAACACTGAAGCTTTCTTT. The encoded protein is CASSLEGMNTEAFF. This chain links TRBV5-8 with TRBJ1-1; the D is unclear. V lost 0 bases and J 0 bases, leaving 6 bases between the germline ends. This CDR3 spans 14 amino acids. CDR1 and CDR2 from the germline V gene are SGHTS and YDEGEE.

The chain employs TRBV19 and TRBJ2-5; D is perhaps TRBD2 (6 bases). V lost 3 bases, J lost 7 bases, and 18 bases lay in between. CDR1 LNHDA and CDR2 SQIVND come from the germline V gene (reference sequence). The CDR3 is made up of 15 amino acids. The CDR3 region has the DNA TGTGCCAGTAGTATCGGAGGGGTCCCCTCGGGGACCCAGTACTTC. This encodes CASSIGGVPSGTQYF.

The chain's CDR3 is CASSVGVGQETQYF. CDR3 DNA: TGTGCCAGCAGCGTAGGTGTAGGCCAGGAGACCCAGTACTTC. This rearrangement joins TRBV9 to TRBJ2-5; D is unresolved. CDR3 size: 14 residues. Trimming removed 0 bases from V and 5 bases from J, with 11 bases in between. The V gene's germline CDR1 is SGDLS and CDR2 YYNGEE.

The genes are TRBV21-1 and TRBJ1-5. TRBV21-1 is given as a pseudogene. The CDR3 has 14 residues. CDR3 DNA sequence: TGTGCCACCGATGAAAGGGTTTGCAATCAGCCCCAGCATTTT. Protein: CATDERVCNQPQHF.

The CDR3 sequence is CAIRLPRGNEQFF. In DNA form, the CDR3 reads TGTGCCATCCGCCTTCCCCGGGGCAATGAGCAGTTCTTC. The rearrangement links TRBV10-3 to TRBJ2-1, with a tentative D call TRBD2 (5 bases). Between the trimmed V and J ends, which lost 8 bases and 6 bases, there was a span of 14 bases. CDR1 ENHRY and CDR2 SYGVKD come from the germline V gene. The CDR3 length is 13 residues.

The V gene is TRBV19, the J gene TRBJ2-3, with D possibly TRBD2 on 5 matching bases. Germline CDR1 LNHDA, CDR2 SQIVND (reference sequence). Trimming shortened V by 1 base and J by 0 bases, and 14 bases separated the two germline ends. The CDR3 covers 17 residues. CDR3 sequence (DNA): TGTGCCAGTAGTATAGCTTTGGACTTACCTAGCACAGATACGCAGTATTTT. This codes for CASSIALDLPSTDTQYF.

V usage is TRBV28 and J usage is TRBJ1-5; a possible D gene is TRBD1 (6 bases). V gave up 4 bases and J gave up 5 bases, with 12 bases separating them. The CDR3 contains 14 residues. The germline CDR1 and CDR2 sequences are MDHEN and SYDVKM. The CDR3 sequence: CASSSTGRHQPQHF. CDR3 nucleotides: TGTGCCAGCAGTTCAACAGGGAGGCATCAGCCCCAGCATTTT.